This is a list of T cell receptor beta chains from one sample in a study of somatic mutations in cytotoxic T cells in rheumatoid arthritis. Method: immunoSEQ multiplex PCR; TCRdb's copy keeps in-frame clones and lacks some. This sample has roughly 11,000 clones; over 65% occur once, and the top ten carry roughly 11%. Sequencing was performed on CD8+ T cells sorted from blood. The receptors derive from a woman between 40 and 55 years old in good health. Each CDR3 is given with its conserved first and last residue. A D gene is named only where the DNA matches it firmly. The listing skips clone size in some rows; elsewhere it reads once, few, many or a size class.

size	V	J	D	CDR3	DNA
.	TRBV6-6	TRBJ1-4	.	CASSPTRDRLNEKLFF	TGTGCCAGCAGTCCCACCCGGGACCGGCTTAATGAAAAACTGTTTTTT
few	TRBV14	TRBJ2-5	TRBD2	CASIPMTAGVETQYF	TGTGCCAGCATCCCCATGACAGCGGGGGTTGAGACCCAGTACTTC
few	TRBV14	TRBJ1-1	.	CASSQEAGGTEAFF	TGTGCCAGCAGCCAAGAGGCGGGAGGAACTGAAGCTTTCTTT
few	TRBV4-2	TRBJ1-2	.	CASSQGRELKADYGYTF	TGTGCCAGCAGCCAAGGTCGGGAACTTAAGGCTGACTATGGCTACACCTTC
.	TRBV28	TRBJ1-2	TRBD1	CASSADRAGGYTF	TGTGCCAGCAGTGCTGACAGGGCGGGGGGCTACACCTTC
few	TRBV15	TRBJ1-4	TRBD1	CATSFRQGMDEKLFF	TGTGCCACCAGCTTCCGACAGGGGATGGATGAAAAACTGTTTTTT
.	TRBV27	TRBJ2-1	TRBD1	CASSEQGASYNEQFF	TGTGCCAGCAGTGAACAGGGGGCATCCTACAATGAGCAGTTCTTC
.	TRBV11-3	TRBJ2-5	.	CASSLGSEETQYF	TGTGCCAGCAGCTTAGGGAGTGAAGAGACCCAGTACTTC
.	TRBV2	TRBJ2-7	TRBD1	CASSVGQGHSYEQYF	TGTGCCAGCAGTGTCGGACAGGGCCACTCCTACGAGCAGTACTTC
few	TRBV19	TRBJ2-1	.	CASAPAGSTYNEQFF	TGTGCCAGCGCCCCAGCGGGTTCAACCTACAATGAGCAGTTCTTC
few	TRBV7-7	TRBJ2-1	.	CASSPEQADTEQFF	TGTGCTAGCAGCCCCGAACAGGCCGACACTGAGCAGTTCTTC
.	TRBV10-1	TRBJ2-2	TRBD2	CASSEDGGAYGELFF	TGCGCCAGCAGTGAGGACGGGGGGGCCTACGGGGAGCTGTTTTTT
.	TRBV25-1	TRBJ2-5	.	CASSEPPVGNQETQYF	TGTGCCAGCAGTGAACCCCCGGTGGGGAATCAAGAGACCCAGTACTTC
.	TRBV5-1	TRBJ1-1	.	CASSLDGRNTEAFF	TGCGCCAGCAGCTTGGACGGAAGAAACACTGAAGCTTTCTTT
.	TRBV27	TRBJ1-1	.	CASSLFANTEAFF	TGTGCCAGCAGTTTATTTGCGAACACTGAAGCTTTCTTT
.	TRBV19	TRBJ1-1	.	CASSIGLENTEAFF	TGTGCCAGTAGTATAGGACTGGAGAACACTGAAGCTTTCTTT
.	TRBV4-2	TRBJ2-1	.	CASSQDFQSFYNEQFF	TGTGCCAGCAGCCAAGATTTCCAGTCCTTTTACAATGAGCAGTTCTTC
.	TRBV5-4	TRBJ2-3	.	CASSPFYLGITDTQYF	TGTGCCAGCAGCCCCTTTTATTTGGGGATCACAGATACGCAGTATTTT
.	TRBV6-5	TRBJ1-1	.	CASSLETSQNTEAFF	TGTGCCAGCAGTTTAGAGACAAGCCAGAACACTGAAGCTTTCTTT
.	TRBV7-8	TRBJ1-2	TRBD1	CASSLGQGSSGYTF	TGTGCCAGCAGCTTAGGACAGGGGAGTTCTGGCTACACCTTC
.	TRBV7-9	TRBJ2-1	.	CASSGGTVIRNEQFF	TGTGCCAGCAGCGGAGGGACAGTAATCCGCAATGAGCAGTTCTTC
.	TRBV7-9	TRBJ1-5	.	CASSPPGAGEPQHF	TGTGCCAGCAGCCCTCCGGGGGCGGGAGAGCCCCAGCATTTT
.	TRBV6-6	TRBJ1-1	.	CASISQARATEAFF	TGTGCCAGCATTTCACAGGCCAGGGCCACTGAAGCTTTCTTT
once	TRBV6-1	TRBJ1-1	.	CASSEYGGKAFF	TGTGCCAGCAGTGAATACGGAGGTAAAGCTTTCTTT
few	TRBV4-2	TRBJ2-7	TRBD1	CASSQDPGQGNDEQYF	TGTGCCAGCAGCCAAGATCCCGGACAGGGTAATGACGAGCAGTACTTC
.	TRBV25-1	TRBJ2-7	.	CASSEYLGGAYEQYF	TGTGCCAGCAGTGAATATCTTGGGGGCGCGTACGAGCAGTACTTC
once	TRBV6-5	TRBJ1-1	.	CASSYSRWSVNTEAFF	TGTGCCAGCAGTTACTCGAGGTGGTCGGTTAACACTGAAGCTTTCTTT
.	TRBV11-2	TRBJ1-1	.	CASSQGANTEAFF	TGTGCCAGCAGTCAGGGCGCGAACACTGAAGCTTTCTTT
few	TRBV27	TRBJ2-1	.	CASSVTGWMNNEQFF	TGTGCCAGCAGTGTAACAGGGTGGATGAACAATGAGCAGTTCTTC
.	TRBV6-4	TRBJ2-2	.	CASSDSEETGELFF	TGTGCCAGCAGTGACTCAGAAGAGACCGGGGAGCTGTTTTTT
.	TRBV20-1	TRBJ1-1	.	CSAREGSEAFF	TGCAGTGCTAGGGAGGGCAGTGAAGCTTTCTTT
.	TRBV5-8	TRBJ2-1	TRBD2	CASSSGTRGSYNEQFF	TGTGCCAGCAGCTCCGGGACTAGGGGGTCCTACAATGAGCAGTTCTTC
.	TRBV2	TRBJ1-2	TRBD1	CASRKTGDPYGYTF	TGTGCCAGCAGAAAGACAGGGGATCCCTATGGCTACACCTTC
.	TRBV4-3	TRBJ1-1	.	CASSQDLNGGTEAFF	TGCGCCAGCAGCCAAGATCTCAACGGCGGCACTGAAGCTTTCTTT
.	TRBV4-3	TRBJ1-2	TRBD1	CASGIDREGGYTF	TGCGCCAGCGGAATTGACAGGGAAGGTGGCTACACCTTC
.	TRBV19	TRBJ1-1	TRBD1	CASSSTGYTEAFF	TGTGCCAGTAGTTCGACAGGGTACACTGAAGCTTTCTTT
.	TRBV9	TRBJ2-7	.	CASSIDGTYEQYF	TGTGCCAGCAGTATCGACGGAACCTACGAGCAGTACTTC
.	TRBV4-1	TRBJ2-2	.	CASSQDGLGAGELFF	TGCGCCAGCAGCCAAGATGGGTTGGGGGCCGGGGAGCTGTTTTTT
.	TRBV5-8	TRBJ1-5	.	CASSLAWDRPVTGNQPQHF	TGTGCCAGCAGCTTGGCCTGGGACCGGCCGGTGACGGGCAATCAGCCCCAGCATTTT
.	TRBV29-1	TRBJ2-1	.	CSVEIVSARVNNEQFF	TGCAGCGTTGAAATAGTTTCGGCAAGGGTGAACAATGAGCAGTTCTTC
.	TRBV7-2	TRBJ2-1	TRBD2	CASSSGLAGGVEQFF	TGTGCCAGCAGCTCGGGACTAGCGGGAGGAGTTGAGCAGTTCTTC
.	TRBV29-1	TRBJ2-1	TRBD1	CSVPTGNNEQFF	TGCAGCGTACCGACAGGGAACAATGAGCAGTTCTTC
once	TRBV6-1	TRBJ2-7	.	CASSDPLTGDLKYF	TGTGCCAGCAGTGATCCCCTTACAGGGGACTTGAAGTACTTC
.	TRBV19	TRBJ2-7	.	CASSLQASSYEQYF	TGTGCCAGTAGTCTGCAGGCGTCGTCCTACGAGCAGTACTTC
.	TRBV9	TRBJ1-1	.	CASSVGGGLNTEAFF	TGTGCCAGCAGCGTAGGGGGGGGGTTGAACACTGAAGCTTTCTTT
once	TRBV29-1	TRBJ2-1	.	CSVVARSSYNEQFF	TGCAGCGTTGTAGCTAGGAGCTCCTACAATGAGCAGTTCTTC
.	TRBV30	TRBJ2-5	.	CAWAQGYQETQYF	TGTGCCTGGGCTCAGGGTTACCAAGAGACCCAGTACTTC